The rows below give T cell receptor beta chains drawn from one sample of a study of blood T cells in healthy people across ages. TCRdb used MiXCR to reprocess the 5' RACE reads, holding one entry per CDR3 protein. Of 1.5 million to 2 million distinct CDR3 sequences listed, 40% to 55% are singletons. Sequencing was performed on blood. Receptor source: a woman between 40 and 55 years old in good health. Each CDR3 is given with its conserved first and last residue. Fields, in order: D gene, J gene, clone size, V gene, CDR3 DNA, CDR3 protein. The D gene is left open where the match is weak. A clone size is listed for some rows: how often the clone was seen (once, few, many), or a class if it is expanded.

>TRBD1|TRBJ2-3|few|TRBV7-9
TGTGCCAGCAGCTTTTTGGGACAGGGGGAGTCAGATACGCAGTATTTT
CASSFLGQGESDTQYF
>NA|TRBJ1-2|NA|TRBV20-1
TGCAGTGCTAGAGCTTCAGGGCTCCCAGCTAACTATGGCTACACCTTC
CSARASGLPANYGYTF
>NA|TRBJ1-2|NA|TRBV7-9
TGTGCCAGCAGCCCGGGACTAGACGCTGGGAATGGCTACACCTTC
CASSPGLDAGNGYTF
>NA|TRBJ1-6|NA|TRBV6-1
TGTGCCAGCGCTTCATATCCGGGACATAATAATTCACCCCTCCACTTT
CASASYPGHNNSPLHF
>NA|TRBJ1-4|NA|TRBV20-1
TGCAGTGCTACCGAGGGACCCGCGGCTAATGAAAAACTGTTTTTT
CSATEGPAANEKLFF
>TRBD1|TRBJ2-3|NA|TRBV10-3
TGTGCCATCAGTGAGCCTGACAGGGGCGGTGAGGCAGATACGCAGTATTTT
CAISEPDRGGEADTQYF
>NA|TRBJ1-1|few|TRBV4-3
TGCGCCAGCAGCCAAGATGGTCGGGGATCGGAAGCTTTCTTT
CASSQDGRGSEAFF
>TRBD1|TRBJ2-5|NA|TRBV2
TGTGCCAGCAGTGAGGACAGGGGCTCAGGGACCCAGTACTTC
CASSEDRGSGTQYF
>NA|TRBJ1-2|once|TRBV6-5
TGTGCCAGCAGTTCGGGCCGTTTCGAGACCAGTAGCTACACCTTC
CASSSGRFETSSYTF
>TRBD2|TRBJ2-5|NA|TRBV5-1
TGCGCCAGCAGCTTTCTCGGACTAGCGGAAGAGACCCAGTACTTC
CASSFLGLAEETQYF
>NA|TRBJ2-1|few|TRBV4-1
TGCGCCAGCAGCCAAGATAGCGGTGTTATATCCAATGAGCAGTTCTTC
CASSQDSGVISNEQFF
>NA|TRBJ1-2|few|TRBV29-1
TGCAGCACCGAAAAGGGTGGCTACACCTTC
CSTEKGGYTF
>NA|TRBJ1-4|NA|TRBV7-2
TGTGCCAGCAGCCGAGCGGTTGGCCTGGGTGAAAAACTGTTTTTT
CASSRAVGLGEKLFF
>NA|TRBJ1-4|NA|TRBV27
TGTGCCAGCAGTTTCGCAGGGTACCCTAATGAAAAACTGTTTTTT
CASSFAGYPNEKLFF
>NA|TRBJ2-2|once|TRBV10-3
TGTGCCATCAGCCATGACAAGAACACCGGGGAGCTGTTTTTT
CAISHDKNTGELFF
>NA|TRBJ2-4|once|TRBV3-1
TGTGCCAGCAGCCCTGTTGACAGAATAGCCAAAAACATTCAGTACTTC
CASSPVDRIAKNIQYF
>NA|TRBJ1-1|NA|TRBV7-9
TGTGCCAGCAGCTTAGTTCATAATCGGCCGGACACTGAAGCTTTCTTT
CASSLVHNRPDTEAFF
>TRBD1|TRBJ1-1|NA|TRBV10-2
TGCGCCAGCAGGAAAATAACAGGGGGAATGAACACTGAAGCTTTCTTT
CASRKITGGMNTEAFF
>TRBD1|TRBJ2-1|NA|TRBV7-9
TGTGCCAGCAGCCACTCCGGACAGGGCCAATACTACAATGAGCAGTTCTTC
CASSHSGQGQYYNEQFF
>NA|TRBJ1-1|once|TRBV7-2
TGTGCCAGCAGCTTTCGGGGGCGAGCTTTCTTT
CASSFRGRAFF
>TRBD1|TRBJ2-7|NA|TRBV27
TGTGCCAGCATCATGACAGGGGGAGACTCCTACGAGCAGTACTTC
CASIMTGGDSYEQYF
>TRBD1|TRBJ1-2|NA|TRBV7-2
TGTGCCAGCAGCTTCATGACAGGGCGGAATGGCTACACCTTC
CASSFMTGRNGYTF
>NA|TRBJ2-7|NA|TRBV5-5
TGTGCCAGCAGCCAAACAGGGCCCCGAAGCCGGGAGCAGTACTTC
CASSQTGPRSREQYF
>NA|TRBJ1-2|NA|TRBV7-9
TGTGCCAGCAGCCAAATCGGCAGGAACTATGGCTACACCTTC
CASSQIGRNYGYTF
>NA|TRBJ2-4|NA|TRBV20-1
TGCAGTGCTAAGTTGGGGCTGCACGGGGCCAAAAACATTCAGTACTTC
CSAKLGLHGAKNIQYF
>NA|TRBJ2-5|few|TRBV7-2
TGTGCCAGCAGCAAAGCCGGGGGTCTAGAGACCCAGTACTTC
CASSKAGGLETQYF
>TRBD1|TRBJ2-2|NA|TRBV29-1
TGCAGCGGGCGACGGACAGGGGCCGGGGAGCTGTTTTTT
CSGRRTGAGELFF
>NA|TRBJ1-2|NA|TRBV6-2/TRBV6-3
TGTGCCAGCAGTTATCCCGATGGCTACACCTTC
CASSYPDGYTF
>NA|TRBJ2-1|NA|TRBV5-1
TGCGCCAGCAGCCAGGGATTTGCCTACAATGAGCAGTTCTTC
CASSQGFAYNEQFF
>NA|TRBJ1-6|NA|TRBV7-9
TGTGCCAGCAGCGTGGAGGACCTCTATAATTCACCCCTCCACTTT
CASSVEDLYNSPLHF
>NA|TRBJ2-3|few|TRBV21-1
TGTGCCAGCAGGCGGGTGAGGGGGTACACAGATACGCAGTATTTT
CASRRVRGYTDTQYF
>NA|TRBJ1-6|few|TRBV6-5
TGTGCCAGCAGACAGGACTCTAATTCACCCCTCCACTTT
CASRQDSNSPLHF
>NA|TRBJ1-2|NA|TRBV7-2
TGTGCCAGCAGCACCCTCAACCGGTTTGGCTACACCTTC
CASSTLNRFGYTF
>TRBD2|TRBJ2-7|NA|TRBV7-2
TGTGCCAGCAGCCTAGATGGGACTAGGAATGAGCAGTACTTC
CASSLDGTRNEQYF
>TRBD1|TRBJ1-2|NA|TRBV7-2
TGTGCCAGCAGCCCCGACAGGGAACGCTACACCTTC
CASSPDRERYTF
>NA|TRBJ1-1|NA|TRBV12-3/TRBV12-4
TGTGCCAGCAGTCCACAGGGATATGAAGCTTTCTTT
CASSPQGYEAFF
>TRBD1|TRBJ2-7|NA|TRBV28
TGTGCCAGCGGTTCCAGGACAGGCCTCAACAAGTACGAGCAGTACTTC
CASGSRTGLNKYEQYF
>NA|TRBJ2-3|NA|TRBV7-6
TGTGCCAGCAACCTAGCGTCCGGAGAAGGCACAGATACGCAGTATTTT
CASNLASGEGTDTQYF
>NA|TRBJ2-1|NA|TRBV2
TGTGCCAGCAGTGTCTGGGACGACCTTAATGAGCAGTTCTTC
CASSVWDDLNEQFF
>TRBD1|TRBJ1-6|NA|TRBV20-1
TGCAGTGCTCCGGGACAGGGAACACCCCTCCACTTT
CSAPGQGTPLHF
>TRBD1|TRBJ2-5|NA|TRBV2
TGTGCCAGCACGACAGGGACCCAAGAGACCCAGTACTTC
CASTTGTQETQYF
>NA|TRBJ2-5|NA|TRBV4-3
TGCGCCAGCAGCCAAGAGCCTAGCGCGGGAGAGACCCAGTACTTC
CASSQEPSAGETQYF
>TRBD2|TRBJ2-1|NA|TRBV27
TGTGCCAGCAGTTTGTGGACTAGCGGGGGAAAGTACAATGAGCAGTTCTTC
CASSLWTSGGKYNEQFF
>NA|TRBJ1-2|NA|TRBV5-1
TGCGCCAGCAGCGTGGCTTACGGGACCACTGGCTACACCTTC
CASSVAYGTTGYTF
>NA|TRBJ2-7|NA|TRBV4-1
TGCGCCAGCAGCCAGGGGGCTTTCGAGCAGTACTTC
CASSQGAFEQYF
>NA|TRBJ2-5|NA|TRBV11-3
TGTGCCAGCAGCTCTCAGACAGGGAGGGAGACCCAGTACTTC
CASSSQTGRETQYF
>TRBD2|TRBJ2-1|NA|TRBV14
TGTGCCAGCAGCGCAGCTCAAACATTAGCGGGGGTCAACAATGAGCAGTTCTTC
CASSAAQTLAGVNNEQFF
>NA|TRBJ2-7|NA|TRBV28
TGTGCCAGCAGAGACGGACGGGGATTCGAGCAGTACTTC
CASRDGRGFEQYF
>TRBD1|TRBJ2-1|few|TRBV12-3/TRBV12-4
TGTGCCAGCAGTTTGGGACAGGGACTTACCTACAATGAGCAGTTCTTC
CASSLGQGLTYNEQFF
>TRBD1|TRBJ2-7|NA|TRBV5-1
TGCGCCAGCAGCTTGGGTGACCTCCGGGACAGCTCCTACGAGCAGTACTTC
CASSLGDLRDSSYEQYF